The 27 T cell receptor beta chains below were found in one sample sequenced in a study of cytomegalovirus exposure and HLA in healthy donors. 60 Vbeta and 13 Jbeta primers were used in PCR. Clones were read by immunoSEQ multiplex PCR, and TCRdb kept only the in-frame ones, dropping some. Of more than 150,000 clones listed, around 83% are singletons. The sample taken for sequencing was PBMCs. The receptors come from a girl aged 2-10 years in good health and CMV-seropositive.

The V call is TRBV19, the J call TRBJ1-5; D possibly corresponds to TRBD1 (5 bases). CDR1 is LNHDA and CDR2 is SQIVND in the germline V gene (reference sequence). The V and J ends lost 2 bases and 0 bases respectively, with 20 bases between them. The CDR3 totals 19 residues. The CDR3 DNA reads as TGTGCCAGTAGTATATCGTTCAGGGTGCCCCTTGGTAGCAATCAGCCCCAGCATTTT. Translated: CASSISFRVPLGSNQPQHF.

This chain links TRBV28 with TRBJ2-2, with D uncertain. The CDR3 runs to 16 residues. Germline V CDR1 and CDR2: MDHEN, SYDVKM. V lost 4 bases to trimming and J lost 1 base, with 13 bases between them. The CDR3 sequence is CASSSRRGKNTGELFF. The CDR3 DNA reads as TGTGCCAGCAGTTCCCGACGCGGCAAGAACACCGGGGAGCTGTTTTTT.

The chain couples TRBV18 to TRBJ1-1, with unresolved D. The CDR3 is made up of 14 amino acids. Germline assignment: CDR1 KGHSH and CDR2 LQKENI. V dropped 7 bases and J dropped 1 base, with 13 bases sitting between them. For the CDR3, the DNA is TGTGCCAGCTTGAGAGATCTCGAGAACACTGAAGCTTTCTTT. Protein product: CASLRDLENTEAFF.

The chain links TRBV27 to TRBJ2-5; possibly TRBD2 for D (5 bases). The J call may be faulty, since TRBJ2-7 better matches the DNA end. The CDR3 extends over 12 amino acids. CDR1 and CDR2 from the germline V gene are MNHEY and SMNVEV (reference sequence). CDR3 nucleotides: TGTGCCAGCCGGGATGATACCTACGAGCAGTACTTC. It specifies CASRDDTYEQYF.

The V gene is TRBV27, the J gene TRBJ2-5, with 10 positions matching TRBD2. The J call is in doubt because the DNA end fits TRBJ2-7 better. The CDR3 length is 13 residues. Germline CDR1 MNHEY, CDR2 SMNVEV (reference sequence). CDR3 region: CASQGTSAYEQYF. The CDR3 coding sequence is TGTGCCAGCCAAGGGACTAGCGCGTACGAGCAGTACTTC.

This clone came up a few times. The CDR3, as DNA: TGTGCCTGGAATGCTAAAACCGGGGGGGGTTGGGGTGGCTACACCTTC. Encoded protein: CAWNAKTGGGWGGYTF. The chain carries TRBV30 and TRBJ1-2; TRBD1 might be the D (5 bases). The CDR3 runs to 16 residues. The germline CDR1 and CDR2 sequences are GTSNPN and SVGIG (reference sequence). Trimming took 4 bases from V and 7 from J, leaving 25 bases between them.

This sequence joins TRBV6-1 and TRBJ2-2, with 8 bases identical to TRBD1. CDR3 length: 15 residues. The V gene's germline CDR1 is MNHNS and CDR2 SASEGT. V gave up 6 bases and J gave up 1 base; unmatched junction bases: 4. This CDR3 reads CASRAGTGNTGELFF. The CDR3 DNA reads TGTGCCAGCAGAGCCGGGACAGGGAACACCGGGGAGCTGTTTTTT.

The rearrangement uses TRBV6-5 and TRBJ1-5; perhaps TRBD1 as D (5 bases). V lost 6 bases to trimming and J lost 3 bases, with 15 bases between them. From germline, CDR1 is MNHEY and CDR2 SVGAGI. The CDR3 loop spans 15 amino acids. CDR3 sequence: CASRTYRGNNQPQHF. The CDR3 DNA reads as TGTGCCAGCAGGACCTACCGGGGGAACAATCAGCCCCAGCATTTT.

The chain recombines TRBV9 with TRBJ2-5, with D unclear. Trimming removed 0 bases at V and 0 bases at J, with 6 bases between. The CDR3 loop spans 14 amino acids. The germline CDR1 and CDR2 sequences are SGDLS and YYNGEE. CDR3 sequence: CASSVGPNQETQYF. The DNA of the CDR3 is TGTGCCAGCAGCGTAGGGCCGAACCAAGAGACCCAGTACTTC. Supplemented by reference TRBV9 and TRBJ2-5, the full variable domain reads DSGVTQTPKHLITATGQRVTLRCSPRSGDLSVYWYQQSLDQGLQFLIQYYNGEERAKGNILERFSAQQFPDLHSELNLSSLELGDSALYFCASSVGPNQETQYFGPGTRLLVL.

The rearrangement joins TRBV10-2 to TRBJ1-2, with D possibly matching TRBD1 (5 bases). Trimming removed 9 bases from V and 5 bases from J, with 10 bases in between. CDR1 WSHSY and CDR2 SAAADI come from the germline V gene. CDR3 size: 11 residues. The CDR3 loop is CARSHRYGYTF. CDR3 DNA: TGCGCCAGATCGCACAGGTATGGCTACACCTTC.

This chain connects TRBV28 to TRBJ1-4; 7 bases map to TRBD1. Trimming removed 4 bases from V and 7 bases from J; junction bases left unmatched: 6. This CDR3 contains 14 residues. Looked up from germline, CDR1 is MDHEN and CDR2 is SYDVKM. The CDR3 DNA reads TGTGCCAGCAGTTCCGGGCAGGGGGGTGAAAAACTGTTTTTT. Translated, it gives CASSSGQGGEKLFF.

This chain joins TRBV30 and TRBJ2-7, with 11 bases lining up with TRBD2. Trimming removed 0 bases from V and 7 bases from J; junction bases left unmatched: 14. From germline, CDR1 is GTSNPN and CDR2 SVGIG (reference sequence). CDR3 length: 17 residues. The DNA for the CDR3 is TGTGCCTGGAGTGTTTCTAGCGGGAGGAGATTCTTGTATGAGCAGTACTTC. Its protein is CAWSVSSGRRFLYEQYF. Supplemented by reference TRBV30 and TRBJ2-7, the full variable domain reads SQTIHQWPATLVQPVGSPLSLECTVEGTSNPNLYWYRQAAGRGLQLLFYSVGIGQISSEVPQNLSASRPQDRQFILSSKKLLLSDSGFYLCAWSVSSGRRFLYEQYFGPGTRLTVT.

This rearrangement joins TRBV25-1 to TRBJ2-7, with TRBD1 identical over 8 bases. CDR1 is MGHDK, CDR2 SYGVNS, per germline. V trimming: 2 bases; J trimming: 5 bases; junction bases outside the gene matches: 14. This CDR3 contains 17 residues. The CDR3 bases are TGTGCCAGCAGTGAACCGCGTGGTCAGGACAGGGACCACGAGCAGTACTTC. Protein: CASSEPRGQDRDHEQYF.

The V call is TRBV19, the J call TRBJ1-1; D unclear. V shed 4 bases and J shed 1 base, with 13 bases lying between them. This CDR3 has 15 residues. Germline V gene sequence: CDR1 LNHDA, CDR2 SQIVND (reference sequence). The CDR3 protein is CASSKRGAGNTEAFF. Here the CDR3 DNA reads TGTGCCAGTAGTAAGCGGGGAGCTGGGAACACTGAAGCTTTCTTT.

This clone occurred once. The V call is TRBV11-2, the J call TRBJ2-1, with a weak D call TRBD2 (6 bases). The CDR3 has 15 amino acids. The V end was cut by 2 bases, the J end by 10 bases, with 18 bases between. Germline V gene lookup returns CDR1 SGHAT and CDR2 FQNNGV. The DNA of the CDR3 is TGTGCCAGCAGCTTATCCAGGGCTCCCGGGGGAGAGCAGTTCTTC. Translating gives CASSLSRAPGGEQFF.

The chain combines TRBV7-9 with TRBJ1-5; the D is unclear. The germline gives CDR1 SEHNR, CDR2 FQNEAQ (reference sequence). The V end was cut by 5 bases, the J end by 6 bases, with 11 bases between. The CDR3 extends over 13 amino acids. The CDR3: CASSPRGGQPQHF. DNA of the CDR3: TGTGCCAGCAGCCCCCGGGGTGGTCAGCCCCAGCATTTT.

The gene calls are TRBV27 and TRBJ1-2, with D uncertain. This CDR3 is 15 amino acids long. Germline-derived CDR1 and CDR2 are MNHEY and SMNVEV (reference sequence). Trimming left V 5 bases short and J 1 base short, with 14 bases between. The CDR3 nucleotides are TGTGCCAGCAGTATTGCGGGGTCAGTTAACTATGGCTACACCTTC. Amino acids: CASSIAGSVNYGYTF.

The chain combines TRBV5-5 with TRBJ2-1; no definite D call. The CDR3 is made up of 12 amino acids. Germline V gene lookup returns CDR1 SGHKS and CDR2 YYEKEE (reference sequence). V lost 4 bases and J 9 bases, leaving 11 bases between the germline ends. The CDR3 protein is CASSHSLFEQFF. The CDR3 region has the DNA TGTGCCAGCAGCCACTCCCTATTTGAGCAGTTCTTC.

The chain uses TRBV27 and TRBJ2-1; a possible D gene is TRBD2 (5 bases). Germline loops: CDR1 MNHEY, CDR2 SMNVEV (reference sequence). V lost 3 bases and J lost 4, with 13 bases in between. The CDR3 is 15 amino acids. The CDR3 loop reads CASSFSSENYNEQFF. The CDR3, as DNA: TGTGCCAGCAGTTTTAGTAGCGAAAATTACAATGAGCAGTTCTTC.

The sample holds a few counts of this clone. V is TRBV28 and J is TRBJ1-1, with D possibly matching TRBD1 (6 bases). The CDR3 is made up of 13 amino acids. Between the trimmed V and J ends, which lost 7 bases and 4 bases, there was a span of 13 bases. The germline gives CDR1 MDHEN, CDR2 SYDVKM. The CDR3 protein is CASNLLGGTEAFF. The CDR3 region has the DNA TGTGCCAGCAACTTACTAGGGGGCACTGAAGCTTTCTTT.

The CDR3, as DNA: TGCGCCAGCAGCTTGGGACAGGGGCTCTACGAGCAGTACTTC. This encodes CASSLGQGLYEQYF. The gene calls are TRBV5-1 and TRBJ2-7, with TRBD1 matching 8 bases. The CDR3 has 14 residues. With 0 bases clipped from V and 3 bases from J, the junction kept 2 bases outside the gene matches. Germline CDR1 SGHRS, CDR2 YFSETQ.

The CDR3 reads CASSLEGDTYNEQFF. In DNA form, the CDR3 reads TGCGCCAGCAGCTTAGAAGGGGACACCTACAATGAGCAGTTCTTC. The chain has TRBV5-1 and TRBJ2-1, with D possibly TRBD1 on 6 matching bases. Trimming took 2 bases from V and 2 from J, leaving 11 bases between them. This CDR3 has 15 residues. Germline-derived CDR1 and CDR2 are SGHRS and YFSETQ.

This clone was picked up one time. J is TRBJ2-1 and V is TRBV10-3; D possibly corresponds to TRBD1 (5 bases). The CDR3 extends over 14 amino acids. The V and J ends lost 6 bases and 7 bases respectively, with 16 bases between them. Germline V gene data show CDR1 as ENHRY and CDR2 as SYGVKD. The CDR3 nucleotides read TGTGCCATCAGCCCAGGGCAGGGTCGGAATGAGCAGTTCTTC. Translating gives CAISPGQGRNEQFF.

V gene TRBV4-1 combines with J gene TRBJ2-1; the match to TRBD2 covers 12 bases. This CDR3 comprises 21 residues. The V gene end was trimmed by 0 bases and the J gene end by 0 bases; junction bases not matched to a gene: 12. Germline lookup yields CDR1 MGHRA and CDR2 YSYEKL. In DNA, the CDR3 is TGCGCCAGCAGCCAAGATAAGGGACTAGCGGGTCGGGGGGGCTCCTACAATGAGCAGTTCTTC. Translated: CASSQDKGLAGRGGSYNEQFF.

This clone showed up just once. The chain carries TRBV6-5 and TRBJ1-3; D might be TRBD1 (5 bases). V dropped 5 bases and J dropped 0 bases, with 8 bases sitting between them. Germline V gene sequence: CDR1 MNHEY, CDR2 SVGAGI. The CDR3 has 14 amino acids. The CDR3 DNA is TGTGCCAGCAGTGTGGGGGGCTCTGGAAACACCATATATTTT. As protein: CASSVGGSGNTIYF.

This chain uses TRBV9 with TRBJ2-3, with D tentatively TRBD2 (5 bases). The germline V gene has CDR1 SGDLS and CDR2 YYNGEE. Between the trimmed V and J ends, which lost 3 bases and 6 bases, there was a span of 17 bases. The CDR3 loop spans 15 amino acids. In DNA, the CDR3 is TGTGCCAGCAGCGCCTCTCCCCTACCGGGGGATACGCAGTATTTT. Translating gives CASSASPLPGDTQYF. Variable domain in full (rest from reference TRBV9 and TRBJ2-3): DSGVTQTPKHLITATGQRVTLRCSPRSGDLSVYWYQQSLDQGLQFLIQYYNGEERAKGNILERFSAQQFPDLHSELNLSSLELGDSALYFCASSASPLPGDTQYFGPGTRLTVL.

This chain joins TRBV14 and TRBJ2-1; 8 nucleotides line up with TRBD1. This CDR3 spans 14 amino acids. J was trimmed by 10 bases and V by 3 bases; bases with no gene match: 8. CDR1 and CDR2 from the germline V gene are SGHDN and FVKESK. The CDR3 loop is CASSHRQGSGEQFF. CDR3 coding DNA: TGTGCCAGCAGCCATAGACAGGGGTCAGGAGAGCAGTTCTTC.